The sample holds a few counts of the clone carrying this T cell receptor (beta chain). Its antigen is unknown. A universal primer site was added by template switching, and unique molecular identifiers were carried by the cDNA. TCRdb processed the 5' RACE reads anew with MiXCR; each CDR3 protein has one entry. This table holds 500,000 to 600,000 distinct CDR3 sequences, about 20% found once. No donor was unhealthy or non-Caucasian. This specimen belongs to a study of identical twins. Study-level results: Reduced insertions were recorded for abundant cord blood beta clonotypes, with no such pattern in memory repertoires.

Per germline, CDR1 SGHRS and CDR2 YFSETQ. This CDR3 is built from 15 residues. V shed 7 bases, J shed 4 bases, and the junction held 6 bases outside the gene matches. The same data also contributed to another study, on T cells expressing NK-cell markers. That source notes: Where a handful of donors were concerned, these clonotypes also led the CD3+CD56-NKG2C+ fraction.

This TCR was recovered from a young woman in good health. The rearrangement links TRBV5-1 to TRBJ2-3; TRBD2 matches 13 bases. Sequences were obtained from CD4+ T cells sorted from blood. In DNA, the CDR3 is TGCGCCAGCTCCGGGACTAGCGGGATACCAGATACGCAGTATTTT. It codes for CASSGTSGIPDTQYF.